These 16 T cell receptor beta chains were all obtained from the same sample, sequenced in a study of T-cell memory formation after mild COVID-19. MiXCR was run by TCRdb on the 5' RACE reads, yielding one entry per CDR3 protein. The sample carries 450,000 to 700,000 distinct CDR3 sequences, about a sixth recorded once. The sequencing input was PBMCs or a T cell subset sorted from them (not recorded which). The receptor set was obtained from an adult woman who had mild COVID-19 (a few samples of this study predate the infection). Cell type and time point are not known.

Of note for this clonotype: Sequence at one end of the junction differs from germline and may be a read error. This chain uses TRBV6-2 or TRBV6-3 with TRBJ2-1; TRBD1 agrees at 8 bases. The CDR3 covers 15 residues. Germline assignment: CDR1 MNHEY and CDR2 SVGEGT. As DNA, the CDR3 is TGTGCCAGCAATTACCCCCGGACAGGGTACAATGAGCAGTTCTTC. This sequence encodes CASNYPRTGYNEQFF.

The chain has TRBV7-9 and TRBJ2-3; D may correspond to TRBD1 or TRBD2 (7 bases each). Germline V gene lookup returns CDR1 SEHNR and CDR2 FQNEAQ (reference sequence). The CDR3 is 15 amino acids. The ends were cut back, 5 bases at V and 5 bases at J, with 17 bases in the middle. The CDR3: CASSQGGSGVDTQYF. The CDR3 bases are TGTGCCAGCAGCCAGGGGGGGAGCGGTGTAGATACGCAGTATTTT.

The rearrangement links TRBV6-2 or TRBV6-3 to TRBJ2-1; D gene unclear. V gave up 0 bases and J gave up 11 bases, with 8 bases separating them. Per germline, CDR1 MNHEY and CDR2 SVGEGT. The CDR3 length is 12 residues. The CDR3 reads CASSYSWVKQFF. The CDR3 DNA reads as TGTGCCAGCAGTTACTCTTGGGTGAAGCAGTTCTTC.

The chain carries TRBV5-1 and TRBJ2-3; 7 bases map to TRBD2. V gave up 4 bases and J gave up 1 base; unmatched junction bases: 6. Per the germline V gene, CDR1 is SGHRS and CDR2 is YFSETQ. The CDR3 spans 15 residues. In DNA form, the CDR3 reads TGCGCCAGCAGCCGGGGGAGCGGGGGCACAGATACGCAGTATTTT. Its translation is CASSRGSGGTDTQYF. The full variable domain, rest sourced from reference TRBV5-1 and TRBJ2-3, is KAGVTQTPRYLIKTRGQQVTLSCSPISGHRSVSWYQQTPGQGLQFLFEYFSETQRNKGNFPGRFSGRQFSNSRSEMNVSTLELGDSALYLCASSRGSGGTDTQYFGPGTRLTVL.

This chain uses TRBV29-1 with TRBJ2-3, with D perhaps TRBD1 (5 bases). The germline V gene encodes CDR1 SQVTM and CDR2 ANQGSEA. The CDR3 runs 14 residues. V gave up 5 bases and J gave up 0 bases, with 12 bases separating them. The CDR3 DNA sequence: TGCAGCGTTTGCTGGGGCACTAGCACAGATACGCAGTATTTT. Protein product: CSVCWGTSTDTQYF.

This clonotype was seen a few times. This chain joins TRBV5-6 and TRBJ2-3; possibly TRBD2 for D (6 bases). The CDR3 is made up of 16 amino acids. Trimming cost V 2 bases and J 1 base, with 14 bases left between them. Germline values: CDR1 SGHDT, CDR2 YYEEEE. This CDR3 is CASSFGGGTRTDTQYF. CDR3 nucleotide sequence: TGTGCCAGCAGCTTTGGGGGAGGAACACGCACAGATACGCAGTATTTT.

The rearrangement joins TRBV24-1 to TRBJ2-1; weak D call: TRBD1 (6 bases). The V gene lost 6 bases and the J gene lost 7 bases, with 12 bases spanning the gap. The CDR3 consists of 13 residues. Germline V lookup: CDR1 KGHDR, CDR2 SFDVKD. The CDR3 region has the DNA TGTGCCACCAGTACGTTCAGGGGAAATGAGCAGTTCTTC. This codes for CATSTFRGNEQFF.

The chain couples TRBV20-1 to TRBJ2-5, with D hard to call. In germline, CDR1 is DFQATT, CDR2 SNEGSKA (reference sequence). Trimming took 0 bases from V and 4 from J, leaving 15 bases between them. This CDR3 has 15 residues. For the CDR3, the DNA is TGCAGTGCTAGAGATAGGCAGGACGTTGGAGAGACCCAGTACTTC. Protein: CSARDRQDVGETQYF.

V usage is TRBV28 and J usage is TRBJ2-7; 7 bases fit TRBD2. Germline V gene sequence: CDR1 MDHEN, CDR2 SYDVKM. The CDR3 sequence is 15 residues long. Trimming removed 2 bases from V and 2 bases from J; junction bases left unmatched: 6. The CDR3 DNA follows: TGTGCCAGCAGTTTAGGCGGGGGATACGCCTACGAGCAGTACTTC. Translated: CASSLGGGYAYEQYF.

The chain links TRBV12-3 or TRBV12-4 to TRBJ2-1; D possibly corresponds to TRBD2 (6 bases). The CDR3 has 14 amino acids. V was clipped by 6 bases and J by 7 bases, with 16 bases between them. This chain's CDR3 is CASSPRPGVNEQFF. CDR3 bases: TGTGCCAGCAGCCCTAGGCCGGGAGTAAATGAGCAGTTCTTC.

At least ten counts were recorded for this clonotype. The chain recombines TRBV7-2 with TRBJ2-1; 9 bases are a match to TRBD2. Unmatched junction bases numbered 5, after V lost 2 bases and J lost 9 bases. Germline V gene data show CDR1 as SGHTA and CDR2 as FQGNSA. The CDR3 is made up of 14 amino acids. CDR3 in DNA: TGTGCCAGCAGCTTATGGCTAGCGGGAAGTGAGCAGTTCTTC. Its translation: CASSLWLAGSEQFF.

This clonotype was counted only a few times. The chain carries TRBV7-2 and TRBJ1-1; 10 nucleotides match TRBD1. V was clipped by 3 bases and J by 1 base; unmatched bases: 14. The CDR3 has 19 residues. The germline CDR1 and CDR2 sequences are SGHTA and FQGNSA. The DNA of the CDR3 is TGTGCCAGCAGCTTGATTGCTGGGACAGGGGCACAGAAGAACACTGAAGCTTTCTTT. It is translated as CASSLIAGTGAQKNTEAFF. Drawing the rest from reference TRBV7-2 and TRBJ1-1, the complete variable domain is GAGVSQSPSNKVTEKGKDVELRCDPISGHTALYWYRQSLGQGLEFLIYFQGNSAPDKSGLPSDRFSAERTGGSVSTLTIQRTQQEDSAVYLCASSLIAGTGAQKNTEAFFGQGTRLTVV.

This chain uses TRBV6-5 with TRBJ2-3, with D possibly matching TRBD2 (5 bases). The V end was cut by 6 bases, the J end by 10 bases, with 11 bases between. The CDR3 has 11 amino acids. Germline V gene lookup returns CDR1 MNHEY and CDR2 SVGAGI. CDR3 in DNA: TGTGCCAGCAGAACTAGTATTTCGCAGTATTTT. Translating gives CASRTSISQYF.

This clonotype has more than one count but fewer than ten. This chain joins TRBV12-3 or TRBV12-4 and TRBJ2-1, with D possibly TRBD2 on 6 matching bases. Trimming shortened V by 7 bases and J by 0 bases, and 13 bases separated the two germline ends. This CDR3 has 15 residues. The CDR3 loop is CASTSGPSSYNEQFF. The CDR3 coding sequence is TGTGCCAGCACAAGCGGGCCGAGCTCCTACAATGAGCAGTTCTTC.

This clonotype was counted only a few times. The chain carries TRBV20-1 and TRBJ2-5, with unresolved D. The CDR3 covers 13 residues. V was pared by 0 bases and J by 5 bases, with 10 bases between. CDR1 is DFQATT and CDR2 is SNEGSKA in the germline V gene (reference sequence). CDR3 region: CSARDDPDETQYF. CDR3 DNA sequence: TGCAGTGCTAGAGATGATCCGGATGAGACCCAGTACTTC.

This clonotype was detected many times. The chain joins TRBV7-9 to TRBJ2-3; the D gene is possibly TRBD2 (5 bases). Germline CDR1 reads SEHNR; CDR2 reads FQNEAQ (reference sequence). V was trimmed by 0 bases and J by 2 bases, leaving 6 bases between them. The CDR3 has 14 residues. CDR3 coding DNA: TGTGCCAGCAGCTTAGCGGGAGTCACAGATACGCAGTATTTT. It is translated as CASSLAGVTDTQYF.